This T cell receptor beta chain is from a study of OX40 agonist ivuxolimab in advanced cancers. This clone was counted between two and nine times. The antigen is not known. Clones were sequenced by immunoSEQ multiplex PCR, and TCRdb holds only the in-frame ones, with some missing. The data show around 78,000 clones, roughly 84% seen once. Findings and limits, study-wide: Averaged across samples, CD8+ T cells carried more expanded clones than CD4+ did. In a subset of nonresponders, normalized T-cell clonal expansion was also low.

This TCR was sampled from an adult with an advanced solid tumor such as melanoma, head and neck, liver or kidney cancer. Material: CD4+ or CD8+ T cells sorted from blood, obtained in a trial of the OX40 agonist ivuxolimab.

The CDR3 DNA is TGCGCCAGCACCCTTAGACAGGGGAACACTGAAGCTTTCTTT. As protein: CASTLRQGNTEAFF. The chain combines TRBV5-1 with TRBJ1-1; 7 bases map to TRBD1. In germline, CDR1 is SGHRS, CDR2 YFSETQ. The junction had 6 bases not matched to a gene; V was cut back by 6 bases and J by 1 base. The CDR3 loop spans 14 amino acids.